This T cell receptor (beta chain) was recorded in a study of CXCR3-negative and CXCR3-positive naive CD8 T cells. Concerning this clonotype itself: The antigen remains unidentified.

The method, 5' RACE with UMI labels, was used to prepare the TRB cDNA libraries. TCRdb reprocessed the 5' RACE reads and stores each CDR3 protein as one record, lacking DNA. The listing records some 54,000 distinct CDR3 sequences. Study-level points and caveats: For CXCR3-positive naive cells, TRB CDR3s were more hydrophobic than those of CXCR3-negative naive cells. CXCR3 expression dropped partially after cryopreservation, and most assays relied on fresh PBMCs.

The CDR3 is 14 amino acids. The V gene's germline CDR1 is LGHNA and CDR2 YSLEER. This TCR was recovered from a human donor in good health. Some clones in this sample may be carry-over from other donors' samples. The rearrangement joins TRBV4-3 to TRBJ1-1. Sequenced sample: naive CXCR3+ CD8+ T cells from blood. The subset was: CD45RO-CCR7+CD27+CD95- naive CD8+ T cells expressing CXCR3 (TNR3+). CDR3 residues: CASSQGSLNTEAFF.